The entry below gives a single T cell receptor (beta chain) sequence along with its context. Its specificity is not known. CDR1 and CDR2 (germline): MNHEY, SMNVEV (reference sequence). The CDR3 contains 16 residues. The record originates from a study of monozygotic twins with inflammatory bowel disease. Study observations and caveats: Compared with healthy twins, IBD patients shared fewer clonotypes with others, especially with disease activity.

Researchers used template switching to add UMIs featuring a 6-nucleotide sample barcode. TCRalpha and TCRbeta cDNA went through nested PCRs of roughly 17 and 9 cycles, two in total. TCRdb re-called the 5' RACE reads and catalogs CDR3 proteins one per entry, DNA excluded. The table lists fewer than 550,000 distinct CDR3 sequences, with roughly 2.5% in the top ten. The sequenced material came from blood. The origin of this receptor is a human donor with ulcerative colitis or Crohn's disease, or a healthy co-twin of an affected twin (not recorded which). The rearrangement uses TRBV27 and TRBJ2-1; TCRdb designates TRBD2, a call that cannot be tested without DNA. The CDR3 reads CASTTHSGGNYNEQFF.